Listed here is a single T cell receptor beta chain. In the authors' workflow: Estimated nucleated cell counts came from reference gene primer amplification. Assay used: immunoSEQ multiplex PCR; TCRdb lists only in-frame clones, some missing. The V and J calls and clone size are taken from that table; D and trimming were inferred from the DNA. The data show 210,000 or so clones, roughly nine tenths seen once. This entry comes from a study of blood T cell repertoires in COVID-19. Study-level background: The United States, Italy and Spain provided the acute and convalescent COVID-19 samples. In each case, the material was cDNA or gDNA derived from T cells, B-cell-depleted T cells, or PBMCs.

The sequenced sample consisted of peripheral blood. This sequence originates from a woman in her forties or fifties with acute or convalescent COVID-19.

As DNA, the CDR3 is TGTGCCAGTATAACTACAGGGACTGGAAACACCATATATTTT. Translated, it gives CASITTGTGNTIYF. The rearrangement uses TRBV19 and TRBJ1-3, with D perhaps matching TRBD1 (6 bases). Per the germline V gene, CDR1 is LNHDA and CDR2 is SQIVND (reference sequence). This CDR3 region has 14 residues. The germline V and J ends were trimmed by 7 bases and 2 bases, with 12 bases remaining between them.